The 24 T cell receptor beta chains below all came from one sample that was sequenced in a study of shared clonotypes between healthy human individuals. Repertoires were generated with immunoSEQ multiplex PCR, while TCRdb's copy carries only in-frame clones and drops some. The profile shows about 2,100,000 clones, 93% of them singletons. CD8 cells classed as naive were CD45RO-negative and positively selected for CCR7, excluding terminally differentiated effector memory CD45RA+ cells. The sample consisted of naive CD8+ T cells from PBMCs. The receptors were sampled from a young man in good health. Some clones in this sample may be carry-over from other donors' samples.

V usage is TRBV19 and J usage is TRBJ2-5, with D unclear. CDR1 LNHDA and CDR2 SQIVND come from the germline V gene (reference sequence). The CDR3 loop spans 13 amino acids. The V gene lost 6 bases and the J gene lost 5 bases, with 13 bases spanning the gap. The CDR3 nucleotides are TGTGCCAGTAGCCTCGGTATGGGGGAGACCCAGTACTTC. It yields the protein CASSLGMGETQYF.

This clone occurred once. The V gene is TRBV28, the J gene TRBJ1-3, with D unclear. Trimming cost V 3 bases and J 1 base, with 13 bases left between them. Germline CDR1 is MDHEN and CDR2 is SYDVKM. The CDR3 extends over 16 amino acids. The chain's CDR3 is CASSLLFGGSGNTIYF. CDR3 bases: TGTGCCAGCAGTTTGTTATTCGGCGGGTCTGGAAACACCATATATTTT.

The gene calls are TRBV7-9 and TRBJ2-7; 7 bases are shared with TRBD2. CDR1 and CDR2 (germline): SEHNR, FQNEAQ (reference sequence). V dropped 5 bases and J dropped 7; count of bases not matched to a gene: 8. This CDR3 is built from 13 residues. The CDR3 sequence: CASSKEREGEQYF. Here the CDR3 DNA reads TGTGCCAGCAGCAAAGAGAGGGAGGGAGAGCAGTACTTC.

J is TRBJ2-3 and V is TRBV4-3; D may be TRBD1 (6 bases). The CDR3 contains 14 residues. Germline V gene data show CDR1 as LGHNA and CDR2 as YSLEER. With 1 base removed from V and 5 bases from J, the gap between germline ends came to 10 bases. The CDR3 DNA reads as TGCGCCAGCAGCCAAGTTTTAGGGGGAGATACGCAGTATTTT. This translates into CASSQVLGGDTQYF.

The rearrangement links TRBV7-9 to TRBJ2-1, with a tentative D call TRBD2 (5 bases). Trimming removed 5 bases from V and 3 bases from J, with 14 bases in between. This CDR3 spans 15 amino acids. Germline CDR1 is SEHNR and CDR2 is FQNEAQ (reference sequence). CDR3 protein: CASSLSYSVYNEQFF. The CDR3 bases are TGTGCCAGCAGCCTGTCTTATAGCGTCTACAATGAGCAGTTCTTC.

The chain couples TRBV9 to TRBJ2-7; D may be TRBD2 (5 bases). The CDR3 length is 14 residues. Per germline, CDR1 SGDLS and CDR2 YYNGEE. V lost 1 base and J lost 5, with 13 bases in between. The CDR3 DNA follows: TGTGCCAGCAGCGTAAGGGCTAGCATCGACGAGCAGTACTTC. Amino acids: CASSVRASIDEQYF.

J is TRBJ1-5 and V is TRBV5-8; D unresolved. The CDR3 runs 16 residues. Germline CDR1 and CDR2: SGHTS and YDEGEE. V was shortened by 0 bases and J by 1 base, with 11 bases between the two germline ends. The CDR3 nucleotides read TGTGCCAGCAGCTTGGTAGGGAGCTGGAGCAATCAGCCCCAGCATTTT. It specifies CASSLVGSWSNQPQHF.

The genes are TRBV4-1 and TRBJ2-1; 9 bases fit TRBD2. From germline, CDR1 is MGHRA and CDR2 YSYEKL. The CDR3 runs 18 residues. With 0 bases clipped from V and 7 bases from J, the junction kept 13 bases outside the gene matches. DNA of the CDR3: TGCGCCAGCAGCCAAGATCCACCCTGGCGGGAGGGCGGGAATGAGCAGTTCTTC. It yields the protein CASSQDPPWREGGNEQFF.

This chain links TRBV4-3 with TRBJ2-3, with D perhaps matching TRBD2 (6 bases). CDR3 length: 14 amino acids. V was clipped by 0 bases and J by 10 bases, with 14 bases between them. Germline CDR1 is LGHNA and CDR2 is YSLEER. CDR3 in DNA: TGCGCCAGCAGCCAAGAGACCCTCCGGGACTCGCAGTATTTT. This translates into CASSQETLRDSQYF.

This chain links TRBV10-3 with TRBJ2-7; D not certain. Germline V CDR1 and CDR2: ENHRY, SYGVKD. There are 11 residues in the CDR3. The V gene lost 10 bases and the J gene lost 3 bases, with 10 bases spanning the gap. The CDR3 is CATLDGYEQYF. The CDR3 nucleotides read TGTGCCACCCTGGACGGCTACGAGCAGTACTTC.

The chain couples TRBV7-2 to TRBJ2-1; 11 bases align to TRBD2. The germline V gene encodes CDR1 SGHTA and CDR2 FQGNSA. CDR3 length: 18 residues. The trim removed 0 bases at V and 4 bases at J, leaving 8 bases unmatched. CDR3 DNA: TGTGCCAGCAGCTTAGCCACTAGCGGGAGTTTCCCATACAATGAGCAGTTCTTC. This encodes CASSLATSGSFPYNEQFF.

The chain links TRBV6-1 to TRBJ1-1; D is uncertain. Germline V CDR1 and CDR2: MNHNS, SASEGT. The CDR3 has 13 residues. V was shortened by 2 bases and J by 4 bases, with 8 bases between the two germline ends. The CDR3 DNA sequence: TGTGCCAGCAGTGAACAGCCCGTCACTGAAGCTTTCTTT. Encoded protein: CASSEQPVTEAFF.

This sequence joins TRBV29-1 and TRBJ2-3; TRBD2 aligns across 9 bases. The CDR3 loop spans 14 amino acids. Unmatched junction bases numbered 11, after V lost 7 bases and J lost 6 bases. Germline CDR1 is SQVTM and CDR2 is ANQGSEA. Written as DNA, the CDR3 is TGCAGCGCTAGGTTAGCGGGAGTAGGTGATACGCAGTATTTT. Translating it yields CSARLAGVGDTQYF.

This clone was counted a single time. This chain uses TRBV7-6 with TRBJ1-2; 7 nucleotides line up with TRBD1. CDR1 is SGHVS, CDR2 FNYEAQ, per germline. The trim removed 4 bases at V and 1 base at J, leaving 6 bases unmatched. This CDR3 region has 15 residues. The CDR3 spells CASSSRQGLNYGYTF. The CDR3 nucleotides read TGTGCCAGCAGCTCCCGACAGGGCCTTAACTATGGCTACACCTTC.

V gene TRBV7-2 combines with J gene TRBJ2-3; a weak D match, TRBD2 (5 bases). The V end lost 2 bases, the J end lost 4 bases, and 13 bases lay between the germline ends. The germline V gene encodes CDR1 SGHTA and CDR2 FQGNSA. This CDR3 is 15 amino acids long. The CDR3 region is CASSLTGMWADTQYF. In nucleotides, the CDR3 is TGTGCCAGCAGCTTAACGGGGATGTGGGCAGATACGCAGTATTTT.

The rearrangement links TRBV29-1 to TRBJ2-7; D not resolved. CDR3 size: 13 residues. Trimming pared 6 bases from V and 2 bases from J, leaving 14 bases between. Looked up from germline, CDR1 is SQVTM and CDR2 is ANQGSEA. CDR3 nucleotides: TGCAGCGTCCTTAAGGGTGGGCCCTACGAGCAGTACTTC. Its translation is CSVLKGGPYEQYF.

This clone has just a few counts. This chain uses TRBV19 with TRBJ1-1; no firm D call. V shed 3 bases and J shed 1 base, with 6 bases lying between them. CDR1 LNHDA and CDR2 SQIVND come from the germline V gene (reference sequence). The CDR3 consists of 13 residues. CDR3 bases: TGTGCCAGTAGTATCCTGGAGAACACTGAAGCTTTCTTT. It encodes CASSILENTEAFF.

The J gene is TRBJ2-7, the V gene TRBV27; 8 bases line up with TRBD1. The germline V gene encodes CDR1 MNHEY and CDR2 SMNVEV (reference sequence). CDR3 length: 15 amino acids. V trimming: 6 bases; J trimming: 4 bases; junction bases outside the gene matches: 11. The CDR3 sequence is CASRYSQGAGYEQYF. CDR3 nucleotide sequence: TGTGCCAGCAGATACAGCCAGGGGGCTGGTTACGAGCAGTACTTC.

The sample holds a few counts of this clone. The rearrangement links TRBV7-9 to TRBJ1-5; D remains ambiguous. The ends were cut back, 3 bases at V and 3 bases at J, with 6 bases in the middle. CDR3 length: 13 residues. Germline V gene data show CDR1 as SEHNR and CDR2 as FQNEAQ (reference sequence). CDR3 nucleotide sequence: TGTGCCAGCAGCTTGGGGTACAATCAGCCCCAGCATTTT. This codes for CASSLGYNQPQHF.

The chain combines TRBV9 with TRBJ2-1; 14 bases align to TRBD2. V trimming: 3 bases; J trimming: 2 bases; junction bases outside the gene matches: 4. The CDR3 length is 17 residues. Germline V gene data show CDR1 as SGDLS and CDR2 as YYNGEE. CDR3 in amino acids: CASSGLAGGSTYNEQFF. DNA for the CDR3: TGTGCCAGCAGCGGACTAGCGGGAGGGAGTACCTACAATGAGCAGTTCTTC.

This chain uses TRBV30 with TRBJ1-1; 8 bases line up with TRBD1. This CDR3 has 17 amino acids. The germline gives CDR1 GTSNPN, CDR2 SVGIG (reference sequence). After removal of 0 bases from V and 3 bases from J, the junction contained 12 bases not matched to a gene. The CDR3 loop is CAWSVRGTGLAYTEAFF. The DNA of the CDR3 is TGTGCCTGGAGTGTACGGGGGACAGGCCTCGCGTACACTGAAGCTTTCTTT.

The genes are TRBV28 and TRBJ2-6; no clear D gene. The CDR3 consists of 15 residues. The V end was cut by 5 bases, the J end by 0 bases, with 8 bases between. The germline gives CDR1 MDHEN, CDR2 SYDVKM. This CDR3 is CASSQTVSGANVLTF. CDR3 bases: TGTGCCAGCAGTCAAACAGTCTCTGGGGCCAACGTCCTGACTTTC.

The rearrangement joins TRBV18 to TRBJ1-1, with 12 bases matching TRBD1. Germline V gene sequence: CDR1 KGHSH, CDR2 LQKENI. The CDR3 covers 15 residues. V dropped 4 bases and J dropped 3; count of bases not matched to a gene: 3. The CDR3 protein is CASSRDRGPDTEAFF. The CDR3 bases are TGTGCCAGCTCACGGGACAGGGGGCCAGACACTGAAGCTTTCTTT.

CDR3 in amino acids: CASSSRDNQPQHF. The CDR3 DNA sequence: TGTGCCAGCAGTTCCCGGGACAATCAGCCCCAGCATTTT. The V and J genes are TRBV28 and TRBJ1-5; D not resolved. V was clipped by 4 bases and J by 3 bases, with 7 bases between them. The CDR3 consists of 13 residues. CDR1 is MDHEN, CDR2 SYDVKM, per germline.